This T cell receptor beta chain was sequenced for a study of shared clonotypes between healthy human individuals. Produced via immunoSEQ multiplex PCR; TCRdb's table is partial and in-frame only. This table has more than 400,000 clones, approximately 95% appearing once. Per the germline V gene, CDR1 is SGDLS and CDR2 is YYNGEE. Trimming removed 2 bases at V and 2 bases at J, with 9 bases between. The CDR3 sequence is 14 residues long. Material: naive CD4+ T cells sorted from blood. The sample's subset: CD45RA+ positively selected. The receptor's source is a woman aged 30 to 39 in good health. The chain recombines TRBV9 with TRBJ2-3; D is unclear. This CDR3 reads CASSVNSITDTQYF. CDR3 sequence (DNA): TGTGCCAGCAGCGTTAACAGTATCACAGATACGCAGTATTTT.